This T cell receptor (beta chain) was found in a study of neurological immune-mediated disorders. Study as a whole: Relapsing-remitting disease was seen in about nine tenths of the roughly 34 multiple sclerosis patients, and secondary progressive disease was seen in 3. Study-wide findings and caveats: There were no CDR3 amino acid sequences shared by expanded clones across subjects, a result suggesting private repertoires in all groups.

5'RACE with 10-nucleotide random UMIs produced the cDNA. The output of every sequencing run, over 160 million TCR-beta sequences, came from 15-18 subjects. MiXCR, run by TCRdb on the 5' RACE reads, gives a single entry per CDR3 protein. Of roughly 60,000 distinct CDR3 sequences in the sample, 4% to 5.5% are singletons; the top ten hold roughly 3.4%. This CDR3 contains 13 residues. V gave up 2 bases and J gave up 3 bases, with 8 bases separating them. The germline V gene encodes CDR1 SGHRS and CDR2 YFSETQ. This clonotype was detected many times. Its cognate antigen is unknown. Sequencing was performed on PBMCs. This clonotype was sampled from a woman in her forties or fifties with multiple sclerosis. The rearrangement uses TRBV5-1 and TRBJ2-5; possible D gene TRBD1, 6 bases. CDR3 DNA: TGCGCCAGCAGCTTACCAGGGGAAGAGACCCAGTACTTC. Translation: CASSLPGEETQYF.